A single sample gave rise to the 25 T cell receptor beta chains below, sequenced in a study of cytomegalovirus exposure and HLA in healthy donors. Sequencing used immunoSEQ multiplex PCR; TCRdb keeps in-frame clones, though not all of them. The sample has roughly 140,000 clones; 85% to 90% are singletons. What was sequenced was PBMCs. These receptors were taken from a woman aged 18 to 35 in good health and CMV-seropositive.

The chain has TRBV19 and TRBJ2-1; D perhaps matches TRBD2 (6 bases). CDR3 size: 13 residues. Trimming took off 6 bases at V and 8 bases at J, with 14 bases between the two ends. The germline V gene has CDR1 LNHDA and CDR2 SQIVND (reference sequence). CDR3: CASRYGGGDEQFF. DNA for the CDR3: TGTGCCAGTAGATACGGGGGTGGCGATGAGCAGTTCTTC.

The rearrangement joins TRBV15 to TRBJ1-1; 7 nucleotides agree with TRBD1. V shed 3 bases, J shed 0 bases, and the junction held 4 bases outside the gene matches. Per the germline V gene, CDR1 is LNHNV and CDR2 is YYDKDF (reference sequence). This CDR3 comprises 15 residues. CDR3 residues: CATSRRDRVNTEAFF. The CDR3 DNA reads TGTGCCACCAGCAGGAGGGACAGAGTGAACACTGAAGCTTTCTTT.

This sequence joins TRBV5-6 and TRBJ2-5; 7 nucleotides agree with TRBD1. Trimming at V came to 4 bases and at J to 1 base, leaving 7 bases not matched to a gene. The germline gives CDR1 SGHDT, CDR2 YYEEEE. This CDR3 contains 15 residues. The DNA of the CDR3 is TGTGCCAGCAGCCGAGAGACAGGGACCCAAGAGACCCAGTACTTC. It is translated as CASSRETGTQETQYF.

The J gene is TRBJ1-1, the V gene TRBV6-5; D may be TRBD1 (6 bases). The V gene's germline CDR1 is MNHEY and CDR2 SVGAGI. The CDR3 runs 15 residues. V was shortened by 6 bases and J by 4 bases, with 18 bases between the two germline ends. The CDR3 DNA is TGTGCCAGCAGGCCTTACAGGGCGGGGGGCACTGAAGCTTTCTTT. This translates into CASRPYRAGGTEAFF.

The count of this clone is one. The rearrangement links TRBV9 to TRBJ2-3, with 9 bases identical to TRBD2. The CDR3 runs to 16 residues. V lost 4 bases, J lost 6 bases, and 12 bases stayed unmatched. Germline-derived CDR1 and CDR2 are SGDLS and YYNGEE. CDR3 sequence: CASSPGLAGSGDTQYF. The CDR3 coding sequence is TGTGCCAGCAGCCCGGGACTAGCCGGATCGGGGGATACGCAGTATTTT.

This clone is a singleton in its sample. The chain links TRBV27 to TRBJ2-5, with 10 bases that match TRBD2. CDR3 length: 13 amino acids. Trimming took 6 bases from V and 5 from J; bases not matched to a gene: 3. Germline loops: CDR1 MNHEY, CDR2 SMNVEV (reference sequence). The CDR3 here is CASRGSGRETQYF. CDR3 nucleotides: TGTGCCAGCAGGGGTAGCGGGAGGGAGACCCAGTACTTC.

This sequence joins TRBV6-5 and TRBJ2-2; TRBD1 agrees at 8 bases. CDR3 size: 15 residues. V trimming: 6 bases; J trimming: 3 bases; junction bases outside the gene matches: 6. Germline V lookup: CDR1 MNHEY, CDR2 SVGAGI. The CDR3 DNA is TGTGCCAGCAGCCATCAGGGGGCGGACACCGGGGAGCTGTTTTTT. This gives the protein CASSHQGADTGELFF.

This chain links TRBV19 with TRBJ1-2; possible D gene TRBD1, 5 bases. V lost 5 bases to trimming and J lost 0 bases, with 10 bases between them. This CDR3 is 14 amino acids long. Per the germline V gene, CDR1 is LNHDA and CDR2 is SQIVND (reference sequence). CDR3: CASSSTVANYGYTF. CDR3 DNA: TGTGCCAGTAGTTCGACAGTAGCTAACTATGGCTACACCTTC.

The chain links TRBV7-2 to TRBJ2-5; possibly TRBD1 for D (5 bases). V was cut by 5 bases and J by 2 bases, with 18 bases left in between. The CDR3 runs 16 residues. CDR1 and CDR2 (germline): SGHTA, FQGNSA. The CDR3 bases are TGTGCCAGCAGCATCGACAGAGTCCATTCACAAGAGACCCAGTACTTC. Its translation is CASSIDRVHSQETQYF.

The V gene is TRBV6-1, the J gene TRBJ2-5; the D gene is possibly TRBD2 (5 bases). Per germline, CDR1 MNHNS and CDR2 SASEGT. Deletions cut 8 bases from V and 2 bases from J, with 15 bases between. This CDR3 contains 14 residues. In nucleotides, the CDR3 is TGTGCCAGCCGCTCTTGGCGGGTACAAGAGACCCAGTACTTC. Its protein is CASRSWRVQETQYF.

The chain couples TRBV2 to TRBJ1-2; no firm D call. CDR1 is SNHLY and CDR2 is FYNNEI in the germline V gene. The germline V and J ends were trimmed by 11 bases and 2 bases, with 12 bases remaining between them. The CDR3 extends over 12 amino acids. DNA for the CDR3: TGTGCCTCCCAGGCCTCAAACTATGGCTACACCTTC. It specifies CASQASNYGYTF.

The chain is built from TRBV30 and TRBJ2-7, with a tentative D call TRBD1 (6 bases). The V gene's germline CDR1 is GTSNPN and CDR2 SVGIG (reference sequence). Between the trimmed V and J ends, which lost 3 bases and 5 bases, there was a span of 23 bases. The CDR3 covers 16 residues. CDR3 nucleotides: TGTGCCTGGAGAGACACTACAGGGAAGACAGACCACGAGCAGTACTTC. This sequence encodes CAWRDTTGKTDHEQYF.

The gene calls are TRBV9 and TRBJ1-2; no clear D. The V end was cut by 2 bases, the J end by 2 bases, with 7 bases between. The length of the CDR3 is 13 residues. The germline V gene encodes CDR1 SGDLS and CDR2 YYNGEE. Written as DNA, the CDR3 is TGTGCCAGCAGCGTTGGCAACAACTATGGCTACACCTTC. This gives the protein CASSVGNNYGYTF.

This chain uses TRBV2 with TRBJ2-1; 16 bases agree with TRBD2. V was pared by 4 bases and J by 5 bases, with 8 bases of the junction left unmatched. CDR1 is SNHLY and CDR2 is FYNNEI in the germline V gene. This CDR3 comprises 18 residues. CDR3 nucleotide sequence: TGTGCCAGCAGTGCGGGACTAGCGGGAGGGGTTAAACACAATGAGCAGTTCTTC. It encodes CASSAGLAGGVKHNEQFF. The full variable domain, rest sourced from reference TRBV2 and TRBJ2-1, is EPEVTQTPSHQVTQMGQEVILRCVPISNHLYFYWYRQILGQKVEFLVSFYNNEISEKSEIFDDQFSVERPDGSNFTLKIRSTKLEDSAMYFCASSAGLAGGVKHNEQFFGPGTRLTVL.

V and J are TRBV9 and TRBJ1-2; 8 nucleotides agree with TRBD1. Germline CDR1 and CDR2: SGDLS and YYNGEE. The CDR3 runs to 17 residues. Losses at the gene ends were 0 bases for V and 6 bases for J; bases not matched to a gene: 13. The CDR3 bases are TGTGCCAGCAGCGTAGGATCCCAGGGGGCGTCTGCCGATGGCTACACCTTC. This gives the protein CASSVGSQGASADGYTF.

The chain joins TRBV6-5 to TRBJ1-2; no reliable D call. The ends were cut back, 0 bases at V and 4 bases at J, with 9 bases in the middle. Germline-derived CDR1 and CDR2 are MNHEY and SVGAGI. CDR3 length: 14 residues. The CDR3 region has the DNA TGTGCCAGCAGTTACTCTAGCACCTCCTATGGCTACACCTTC. As protein: CASSYSSTSYGYTF.

J is TRBJ1-2 and V is TRBV7-2; tentatively, D is TRBD1 (6 bases). Germline V CDR1 and CDR2: SGHTA, FQGNSA. Trimming cost V 2 bases and J 12 bases, with 16 bases left between them. The CDR3 covers 13 residues. The CDR3 nucleotides are TGTGCCAGCAGCTTACCCTCGACAGGTTGGCACACCTTC. This gives the protein CASSLPSTGWHTF.

The gene calls are TRBV4-3 and TRBJ1-4; D is uncertain. The CDR3 totals 16 residues. Germline V gene lookup returns CDR1 LGHNA and CDR2 YSLEER. Trimming removed 0 bases from V and 0 bases from J, with 8 bases in between. DNA of the CDR3: TGCGCCAGCAGCCAAGATAATCAGGCAACTAATGAAAAACTGTTTTTT. It is translated as CASSQDNQATNEKLFF.

V usage is TRBV7-6 and J usage is TRBJ1-5, with TRBD1 matching over 7 bases. Germline CDR1 is SGHVS and CDR2 is FNYEAQ. Losses at the gene ends were 1 base for V and 4 bases for J; bases not matched to a gene: 4. The CDR3 runs to 15 residues. This CDR3 is CASSLEQGINQPQHF. Here the CDR3 DNA reads TGTGCCAGCAGCTTAGAACAGGGGATTAATCAGCCCCAGCATTTT.

This chain connects TRBV5-6 to TRBJ1-2; D gene ambiguous. The CDR3 spans 14 residues. The germline V gene has CDR1 SGHDT and CDR2 YYEEEE. V shed 2 bases and J shed 0 bases, with 8 bases lying between them. CDR3 bases: TGTGCCAGCAGCTTTTTTAGCCCTAACTATGGCTACACCTTC. It is translated as CASSFFSPNYGYTF.

The chain joins TRBV27 to TRBJ2-3; D gene ambiguous. Trimming cost V 3 bases and J 1 base, with 11 bases left between them. The CDR3 has 15 residues. CDR1 MNHEY and CDR2 SMNVEV come from the germline V gene (reference sequence). CDR3 nucleotide sequence: TGTGCCAGCAGTTTGCCAGACCGGGGCACAGATACGCAGTATTTT. Translation: CASSLPDRGTDTQYF.

The chain joins TRBV19 to TRBJ1-2; no clear D gene. The V gene's germline CDR1 is LNHDA and CDR2 SQIVND (reference sequence). The CDR3 totals 16 residues. V lost 3 bases and J lost 0, with 14 bases in between. CDR3: CASSIWPGHANYGYTF. The CDR3 coding sequence is TGTGCCAGTAGTATTTGGCCAGGTCACGCTAACTATGGCTACACCTTC.

This clone was observed a few times. This chain joins TRBV28 and TRBJ2-3; 8 bases are shared with TRBD2. CDR3 size: 16 residues. CDR1 is MDHEN, CDR2 SYDVKM, per germline. V gave up 5 bases and J gave up 4 bases; unmatched junction bases: 11. Written as DNA, the CDR3 is TGTGCCAGCAGTAAATCGCGGAGCGGGAGCTCAGATACGCAGTATTTT. Translating it yields CASSKSRSGSSDTQYF.

The chain links TRBV18 to TRBJ2-7; 9 bases match TRBD1. Germline V CDR1 and CDR2: KGHSH, LQKENI. Losses at the gene ends were 4 bases for V and 6 bases for J; bases not matched to a gene: 7. The CDR3 loop spans 14 amino acids. The CDR3 protein is CASSQQGALSEQYF. Here the CDR3 DNA reads TGTGCCAGCTCACAACAGGGGGCGCTGAGCGAGCAGTACTTC.

The CDR3 reads CASSIGSRGGRGEKLFF. The CDR3 DNA reads TGTGCCAGTAGTATAGGTTCGCGGGGCGGGCGAGGGGAAAAACTGTTTTTT. V is TRBV19 and J is TRBJ1-4; a possible D gene is TRBD1 (5 bases). CDR3 length: 17 amino acids. Germline CDR1 and CDR2: LNHDA and SQIVND (reference sequence). V lost 1 base, J lost 8 bases, and 20 bases lay in between.